The source of this T cell receptor beta chain is a study of T cells after yellow fever vaccination. The authors made TCR cDNA by 5'RACE template switching, adding a universal primer site and UMIs. TCRdb re-analysed the 5' RACE reads in MiXCR, keeping a single row per CDR3 protein. The sample lists 250,000 to 400,000 distinct CDR3 sequences; roughly 4.3% were seen once. As concerns this clonotype: Its specificity is not known.

The study's findings and limits: Boosting was followed by the reappearance of most primary-vaccination clones (under 97% CD4, 88% CD8). A small share of clonotypes appeared in both CD4 and CD8 compartments.

The V end lost 1 base, the J end lost 4 bases, and 16 bases lay between the germline ends. The germline V gene encodes CDR1 SGHTA and CDR2 FQGNSA. There are 16 residues in the CDR3. This sequence was found in a man aged 18 to 29 who received the YFV17D yellow fever vaccine. Specimen: PBMCs, collected 5 days after the yellow fever booster vaccination. The V and J genes are TRBV7-2 and TRBJ1-2; D is ambiguous. CDR3 DNA sequence: TGTGCCAGCAGCTTAGACATATTGGTCACCTTCTATGGCTACACCTTC. This codes for CASSLDILVTFYGYTF. The entire variable domain, with the rest obtained from reference TRBV7-2 and TRBJ1-2, is as follows: GAGVSQSPSNKVTEKGKDVELRCDPISGHTALYWYRQSLGQGLEFLIYFQGNSAPDKSGLPSDRFSAERTGGSVSTLTIQRTQQEDSAVYLCASSLDILVTFYGYTFGSGTRLTVV.